The 8 T cell receptor beta chains in this list originate from one sample, sequenced in a study of CD8+ T cells in alopecia areata (dated 2018 in TCRdb). The library was built by means of the immunoSEQ multiplex PCR assay. To provide template for TCR sequencing, every sample had RNA extracted and reverse transcribed into cDNA. TCRdb took this table from immuneACCESS and kept in-frame rearrangements with V and J called. Such tables lack part of the clones; where checked against another copy, unresolved V genes explain under half of the gap, and the rest is unexplained. Present in this sample are nearly 200,000 clones, over 45% of which were seen just once. 5.5% of the sample lies in the top ten. Taken with the paper, the label for time point translates to: 20 to 30 weeks on oral tofacitinib. Taken with the paper, the label for treatment or condition translates to: oral pan-JAK inhibitor, 5-10 mg twice daily.

The material sequenced was CD4+ T cells sorted from blood, taken at week 24, from a patient treated with tofacitinib. The source of these receptors is a human donor with alopecia areata.

This chain connects TRBV10-3 to TRBJ1-5; 8 nucleotides line up with TRBD1. Germline V gene sequence: CDR1 ENHRY, CDR2 SYGVKD. The CDR3 consists of 15 residues. V shed 0 bases, J shed 2 bases, and the junction held 0 bases outside the gene matches. The CDR3 loop reads CAISESGQGNQPQHF. The CDR3, as DNA: TGTGCCATCAGTGAGTCGGGACAGGGCAATCAGCCCCAGCATTTT.

The chain employs TRBV29-1 and TRBJ2-5; 11 nucleotides line up with TRBD2. J gave up 3 bases and V 4 bases, and 4 bases lay outside the gene matches. This CDR3 contains 14 residues. From germline, CDR1 is SQVTM and CDR2 ANQGSEA. The CDR3 DNA reads TGCAGCGTTGTAGGTAGCGGGGGGGAAGAGACCCAGTACTTC. Translation: CSVVGSGGEETQYF.

In this sample, this clone turned up once. This chain connects TRBV5-1 to TRBJ2-3; 7 positions match TRBD1. CDR3 length: 16 residues. From germline, CDR1 is SGHRS and CDR2 YFSETQ. The V and J ends lost 0 bases and 2 bases, in that order; junction bases with no gene match: 6. CDR3 coding DNA: TGCGCCAGCAGCTTGGGACGACAGGGATTCACAGATACGCAGTATTTT. As protein: CASSLGRQGFTDTQYF. The full variable domain, completed using reference TRBV5-1 and TRBJ2-3, is KAGVTQTPRYLIKTRGQQVTLSCSPISGHRSVSWYQQTPGQGLQFLFEYFSETQRNKGNFPGRFSGRQFSNSRSEMNVSTLELGDSALYLCASSLGRQGFTDTQYFGPGTRLTVL.

The chain links TRBV5-1 to TRBJ1-1; D is perhaps TRBD1 (5 bases). The germline gives CDR1 SGHRS, CDR2 YFSETQ. This CDR3 spans 13 amino acids. The germline V and J ends were trimmed by 4 bases and 11 bases, with 18 bases remaining between them. CDR3 sequence: CASSPQGFRRAFF. The CDR3 nucleotides read TGCGCCAGCAGCCCCCAGGGATTCCGTCGGGCTTTCTTT. The full variable domain, in which reference TRBV5-1 and TRBJ1-1 provide the parts outside the CDR3, is KAGVTQTPRYLIKTRGQQVTLSCSPISGHRSVSWYQQTPGQGLQFLFEYFSETQRNKGNFPGRFSGRQFSNSRSEMNVSTLELGDSALYLCASSPQGFRRAFFGQGTRLTVV.

The sample holds a few counts of this clone. V gene TRBV29-1 combines with J gene TRBJ2-7; D unclear. Deletions cut 2 bases from V and 2 bases from J, with 4 bases between. The CDR3 is 11 amino acids. The V gene's germline CDR1 is SQVTM and CDR2 ANQGSEA. The CDR3 DNA reads as TGCAGCGTTGAACGGGCCTACGAGCAGTACTTC. It translates to CSVERAYEQYF.

V usage is TRBV9 and J usage is TRBJ2-2; no clear D gene. From germline, CDR1 is SGDLS and CDR2 YYNGEE. The CDR3 extends over 16 amino acids. The ends were cut back, 0 bases at V and 2 bases at J, with 11 bases in the middle. The CDR3 reads CASSVVWQANTGELFF. The DNA for the CDR3 is TGTGCCAGCAGCGTAGTTTGGCAGGCCAACACCGGGGAGCTGTTTTTT.

In regard to this clone: The junction does not match germline at one end; this may be a read error. This sample includes further DNA sequences coding for the same CDR3. The CDR3: CASSPPGDTEAFF. DNA of the CDR3: TGTGCCAGCTCGCCACCGGGGGACACTGAAGCTTTCTTT. This rearrangement joins TRBV18 to TRBJ1-1, with D maybe TRBD1 (5 bases). Germline-derived CDR1 and CDR2 are KGHSH and LQKENI. The CDR3 is 13 residues long. Using reference TRBV18 and TRBJ1-1 for the parts outside the CDR3, the full variable domain is NAGVMQNPRHLVRRRGQEARLRCSPMKGHSHVYWYRQLPEEGLKFMVYLQKENIIDESGMPKERFSAEFPKEGPSILRIQQVVRGDSAAYFCASSPPGDTEAFFGQGTRLTVV.

V usage is TRBV4-1 and J usage is TRBJ2-7, with TRBD1 matching over 11 bases. V shed 3 bases and J 3 bases; nucleotides not matched to a gene: 4. The germline gives CDR1 MGHRA, CDR2 YSYEKL. The CDR3 covers 15 residues. The CDR3 protein is CASSQPGQGVYEQYF. The CDR3 DNA reads as TGCGCCAGCAGCCAGCCGGGACAGGGGGTCTACGAGCAGTACTTC.